This TCR beta chain derives from a study of shared clonotypes between healthy human individuals. Selected positively for CCR7 and CD45RO-negative, naive CD8 cells excluded terminally differentiated effector memory CD45RA+ cells. Clones were sequenced by immunoSEQ multiplex PCR, and TCRdb holds only the in-frame ones, with some missing. The sample consists of about 2 million clones, just under 95% of them appearing once. Trimming cost V 4 bases and J 0 bases, with 12 bases left between them. In germline, CDR1 is SEHNR, CDR2 FQNEAQ (reference sequence). There are 15 residues in the CDR3. The chain has TRBV7-9 and TRBJ2-5; D not certain. The TCR comes from a man between 18 and 29 years old in good health. The sequenced sample was naive CD8+ T cells sorted from blood. Written as DNA, the CDR3 is TGTGCCAGCAGCTCATTGGAGACGTACCAAGAGACCCAGTACTTC. Residues: CASSSLETYQETQYF.